Following are 19 T cell receptor beta chains from one sample sequenced in a study of Graves' ophthalmopathy and Graves' hyperthyroidism. RNA transcripts provided the template for amplifying TCR beta CDR3 regions. The authors performed first-round RT-PCR with HTBI primers and then a second-round multiplex PCR. TCRdb independently ran MiXCR on the multiplex PCR reads; one entry per CDR3 protein. Of hundreds of thousands of distinct CDR3 sequences in the sample, around a fifth were seen once. Sequenced sample: peripheral blood. All receptors derive from a woman between 18 and 30 years old with stable Graves' hyperthyroidism.

V usage is TRBV9 and J usage is TRBJ1-1; the D is unclear. Germline V CDR1 and CDR2: SGDLS, YYNGEE. This CDR3 has 15 residues. V shed 1 base and J shed 0 bases, with 10 bases lying between them. CDR3 nucleotides: TGTGCCAGCAGCGTAAGTCTGACTATGAACACTGAAGCTTTCTTT. As protein: CASSVSLTMNTEAFF.

This clonotype was counted a single time. The V and J genes are TRBV7-2 and TRBJ2-2, with a tentative D call TRBD2 (6 bases). This CDR3 contains 18 residues. Germline V lookup: CDR1 SGHTA, CDR2 FQGNSA. V lost 0 bases and J lost 6, with 20 bases in between. The CDR3 is CASSLAYRGRMGAGELFF. The CDR3 DNA sequence: TGTGCCAGCAGCTTAGCCTATAGAGGGAGGATGGGGGCCGGGGAGCTGTTTTTT.

In this sample, this clonotype turned up many times. The rearrangement uses TRBV6-1 and TRBJ2-2, with 9 bases aligning to TRBD1. From germline, CDR1 is MNHNS and CDR2 SASEGT. The V segment lost 1 base and the J segment 3 bases; nucleotides outside the gene matches: 0. The CDR3 is made up of 15 amino acids. The CDR3 nucleotides are TGTGCCAGCAGTGAAGGGACAGGGGACACCGGGGAGCTGTTTTTT. This translates into CASSEGTGDTGELFF.

This clonotype was observed a few times. J is TRBJ2-1 and V is TRBV27; D call uncertain. CDR1 MNHEY and CDR2 SMNVEV come from the germline V gene (reference sequence). The ends were cut back, 5 bases at V and 6 bases at J, with 14 bases in the middle. The CDR3 is 14 amino acids. The CDR3 is CASSLETSANEQFF. DNA of the CDR3: TGTGCCAGCAGTCTCGAGACTTCAGCCAATGAGCAGTTCTTC.

This clonotype was observed at least ten times. V usage is TRBV20-1 and J usage is TRBJ1-5, with D possibly TRBD1 on 6 matching bases. In germline, CDR1 is DFQATT, CDR2 SNEGSKA (reference sequence). The ends were cut back, 3 bases at V and 7 bases at J, with 13 bases in the middle. This CDR3 is built from 13 residues. The CDR3 DNA reads TGCAGTGCTAGCATCGGGGGCGACCAGCCCCAGCATTTT. Protein sequence: CSASIGGDQPQHF.

This clonotype showed up many times. The chain has TRBV6-1 and TRBJ1-1; a weak D match, TRBD1 (6 bases). The CDR3 totals 16 residues. Per germline, CDR1 MNHNS and CDR2 SASEGT. Trimming left V 4 bases short and J 1 base short, with 16 bases between. Here the CDR3 reads CASSAHRAGQNTEAFF. CDR3 nucleotides: TGTGCCAGCAGTGCCCACCGCGCGGGACAGAACACTGAAGCTTTCTTT.

This clonotype appeared a few times. Just one base apart from a much larger clone, this may be a read error. This sequence joins TRBV19 and TRBJ1-1, with D possibly being TRBD1 (5 bases). The CDR3 runs 13 residues. Germline V CDR1 and CDR2: LNHDA, SQIVND (reference sequence). The V and J ends lost 6 bases and 4 bases respectively, with 12 bases between them. The CDR3 loop reads CASSEQASTEAFF. The CDR3 DNA sequence: TGTGCCAGTAGCGAACAGGCGAGCACTGAAGCTTTCTTT.

Comment on this clonotype: It is likely a read error, because the conserved phenylalanine at the end of the CDR3 is missing. The chain carries TRBV18 and TRBJ2-5; no clear D gene. Per germline, CDR1 KGHSH and CDR2 LQKENI. The CDR3 sequence is 12 residues long. V was clipped by 3 bases and J by 7 bases, with 9 bases between them. The CDR3 region has the DNA TGTGCCAGCTCACCCGCATCTGGGACCCAGTACATC. Its translation: CASSPASGTQYI.

This clonotype was found a few times. Mismatch with germline at one junction end may stem from a read error. The J gene is TRBJ2-7, the V gene TRBV20-1; 11 bases fit TRBD2. Germline lookup yields CDR1 DFQATT and CDR2 SNEGSKA (reference sequence). CDR3 length: 11 amino acids. The CDR3 here is CSVCPTSGMSF. The DNA of the CDR3 is TGCAGTGTATGCCCGACTAGCGGGATGTCCTTC.

This chain uses TRBV20-1 with TRBJ1-2, with a tentative D call TRBD1 (5 bases). The germline V gene has CDR1 DFQATT and CDR2 SNEGSKA (reference sequence). This CDR3 contains 15 residues. The ends were cut back, 0 bases at V and 0 bases at J, with 11 bases in the middle. The CDR3 DNA follows: TGCAGTGCTAGAGATCGACAGTTACCTAACTATGGCTACACCTTC. Encoded protein: CSARDRQLPNYGYTF.

At least ten counts were recorded for this clonotype. The chain recombines TRBV9 with TRBJ1-2; D remains ambiguous. CDR1 and CDR2 (germline): SGDLS, YYNGEE. V was trimmed by 1 base and J by 2 bases, leaving 6 bases between them. The CDR3 spans 13 residues. CDR3 nucleotides: TGTGCCAGCAGCGTATTTGGCAACTATGGCTACACCTTC. Protein product: CASSVFGNYGYTF.

Only a few counts were recorded for this clonotype. The gene calls are TRBV27 and TRBJ2-2, with TRBD2 as a possible D gene (6 bases). In germline, CDR1 is MNHEY, CDR2 SMNVEV (reference sequence). This CDR3 is built from 14 residues. V lost 4 bases, J lost 8 bases, and 14 bases lay in between. DNA of the CDR3: TGTGCCAGCAGTTCGGGGGATGCAACGGGGGAGCTGTTTTTT. As protein: CASSSGDATGELFF.

This clonotype was seen many times. The rearrangement links TRBV20-1 to TRBJ1-1; maybe TRBD1 (6 bases). V was clipped by 1 base and J by 3 bases, with 15 bases between them. Germline V gives CDR1 DFQATT, CDR2 SNEGSKA (reference sequence). This CDR3 spans 15 amino acids. CDR3 amino acids: CSARGGHGRYTEAFF. The CDR3 DNA is TGCAGTGCTAGAGGGGGACATGGGAGATACACTGAAGCTTTCTTT.

The sample holds many counts of this clonotype. Just one base apart from a much larger clone, this may be a read error. The chain is built from TRBV28 and TRBJ1-1; 8 bases fit TRBD1. The CDR3 has 11 amino acids. Germline CDR1 is MDHEN and CDR2 is SYDVKM. Here the CDR3 reads CASSYRGKASF. CDR3 in DNA: TGTGCCAGCAGCTACAGGGGGAAAGCTTCCTTT.

Ten or more counts support this clonotype. The V call is TRBV9, the J call TRBJ2-5; 9 bases align to TRBD2. Per germline, CDR1 SGDLS and CDR2 YYNGEE. This CDR3 has 18 residues. Germline trimming cut 3 bases from V and 2 bases from J; bases unmatched to any gene: 14. CDR3 nucleotide sequence: TGTGCCAGCAGCGATCCCATAGCGGGAGTGGGGACACAAGAGACCCAGTACTTC. Residues: CASSDPIAGVGTQETQYF.

The chain employs TRBV12-3 or TRBV12-4 and TRBJ2-5; 9 nucleotides align to TRBD2. After removal of 6 bases from V and 8 bases from J, the junction contained 22 bases not matched to a gene. This CDR3 is built from 18 residues. CDR3 in amino acids: CASRVSGSTGTLPTTQYF. The CDR3 DNA reads as TGTGCCAGCAGGGTTAGCGGGAGCACCGGGACCCTCCCCACAACCCAGTACTTC.

The rearrangement joins TRBV11-2 to TRBJ1-5; D is unclear. V shed 4 bases and J shed 0 bases, with 10 bases lying between them. The CDR3 is 15 amino acids. Germline V gene data show CDR1 as SGHAT and CDR2 as FQNNGV. CDR3 DNA sequence: TGTGCCAGCAGCTCCCCCGGGCCTAGCAATCAGCCCCAGCATTTT. Its translation: CASSSPGPSNQPQHF.

The rearrangement uses TRBV20-1 and TRBJ1-3; TRBD1 is a possible D gene (5 bases). Germline V gene sequence: CDR1 DFQATT, CDR2 SNEGSKA (reference sequence). CDR3 length: 14 residues. Trimming removed 0 bases from V and 3 bases from J, with 9 bases in between. Here the CDR3 DNA reads TGCAGTGCTAGAGATCGAGGGGTTGGAAACACCATATATTTT. It is translated as CSARDRGVGNTIYF.

This clonotype was found many times. The chain uses TRBV5-1 and TRBJ2-7; D remains unclear. The CDR3 is 14 residues long. V lost 4 bases and J 0 bases, leaving 11 bases between the germline ends. Looked up from germline, CDR1 is SGHRS and CDR2 is YFSETQ. In DNA form, the CDR3 reads TGCGCCAGCAGCCCGCAAGGGCCCTCCTACGAGCAGTACTTC. This encodes CASSPQGPSYEQYF.